The clone carrying this T cell receptor (beta chain) was seen only a few times. Its antigen is still unknown. The junction does not match germline at one end; this may be a read error. Germline CDR1 reads MNHEY; CDR2 reads SVGEGT. This CDR3 is 11 amino acids long. Built from TCR beta cDNA, the libraries had unique molecular identifiers in them. TCRdb fed the PCR reads into MiXCR, producing one record per CDR3 protein. Of around 260,000 distinct CDR3 sequences in the sample, 35% to 40% are singletons; the top ten hold 4% to 6%. These data originate in a study of post-analysis software for immune sequencing data. Study as a whole: Progressive-relapsing, secondary progressive and relapsing-remitting multiple sclerosis were among the disease courses included.

Overall study findings and caveats: Batch-mates among the samples co-clustered strongly by F measure. Elevated frequency relative to controls characterized four or five TRBV segments in patients, TRBV5-6, TRBV5-1 and TRBV20-1 among them.

Sequences were obtained from blood. V is TRBV6-2 or TRBV6-3 and J is TRBJ2-3, with no clear D. This receptor was identified in a girl aged 10 to 17 with multiple sclerosis. Here the CDR3 DNA reads TGTGCCAGCAGTTACACGGATACGCGGTATTTT. Amino acid sequence: CASSYTDTRYF.